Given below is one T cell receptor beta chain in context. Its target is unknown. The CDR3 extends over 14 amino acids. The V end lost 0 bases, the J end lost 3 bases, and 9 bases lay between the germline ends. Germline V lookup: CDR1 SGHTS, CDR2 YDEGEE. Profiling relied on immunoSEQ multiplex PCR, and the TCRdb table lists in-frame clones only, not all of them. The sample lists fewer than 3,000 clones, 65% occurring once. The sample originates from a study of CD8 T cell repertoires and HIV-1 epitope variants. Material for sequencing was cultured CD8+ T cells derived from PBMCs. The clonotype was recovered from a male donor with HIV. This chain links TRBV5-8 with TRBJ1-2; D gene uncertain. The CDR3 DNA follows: TGTGCCAGCAGCTTGGGTACATCGTACTATGGCTACACCTTC. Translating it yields CASSLGTSYYGYTF.